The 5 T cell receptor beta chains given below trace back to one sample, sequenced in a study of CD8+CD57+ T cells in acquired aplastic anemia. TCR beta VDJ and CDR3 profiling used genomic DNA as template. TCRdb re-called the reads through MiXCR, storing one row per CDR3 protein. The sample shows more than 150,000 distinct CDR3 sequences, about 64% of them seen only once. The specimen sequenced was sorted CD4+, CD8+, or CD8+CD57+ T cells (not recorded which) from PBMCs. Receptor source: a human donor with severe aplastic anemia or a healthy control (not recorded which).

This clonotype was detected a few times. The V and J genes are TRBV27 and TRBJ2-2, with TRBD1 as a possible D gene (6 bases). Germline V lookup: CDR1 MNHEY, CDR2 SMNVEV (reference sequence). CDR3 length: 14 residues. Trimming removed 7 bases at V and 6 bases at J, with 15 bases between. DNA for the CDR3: TGTGCCAGCACCTTACAGGGCTATTCCGGGGAGCTGTTTTTT. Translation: CASTLQGYSGELFF.

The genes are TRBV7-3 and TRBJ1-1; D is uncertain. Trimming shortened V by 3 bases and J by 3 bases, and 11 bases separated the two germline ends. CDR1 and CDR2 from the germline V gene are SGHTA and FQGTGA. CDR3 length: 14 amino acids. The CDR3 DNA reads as TGTGCCAGCAGCTTTTGGGAGGAGGACACTGAAGCTTTCTTT. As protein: CASSFWEEDTEAFF.

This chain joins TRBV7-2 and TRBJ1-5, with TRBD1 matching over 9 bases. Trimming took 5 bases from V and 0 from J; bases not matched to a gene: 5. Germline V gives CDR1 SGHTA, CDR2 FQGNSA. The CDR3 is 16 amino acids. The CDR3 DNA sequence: TGTGCCAGCAGCGCGGGGACAGGGAATAGCAATCAGCCCCAGCATTTT. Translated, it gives CASSAGTGNSNQPQHF. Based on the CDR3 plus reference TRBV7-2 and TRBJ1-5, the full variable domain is GAGVSQSPSNKVTEKGKDVELRCDPISGHTALYWYRQSLGQGLEFLIYFQGNSAPDKSGLPSDRFSAERTGGSVSTLTIQRTQQEDSAVYLCASSAGTGNSNQPQHFGDGTRLSIL.

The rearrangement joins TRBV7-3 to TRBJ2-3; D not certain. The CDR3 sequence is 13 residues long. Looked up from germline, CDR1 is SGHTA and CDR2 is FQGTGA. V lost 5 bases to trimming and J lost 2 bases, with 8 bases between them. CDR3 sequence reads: CASSPQATDTQYF. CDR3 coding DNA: TGTGCCAGCAGCCCCCAGGCCACAGATACGCAGTATTTT.

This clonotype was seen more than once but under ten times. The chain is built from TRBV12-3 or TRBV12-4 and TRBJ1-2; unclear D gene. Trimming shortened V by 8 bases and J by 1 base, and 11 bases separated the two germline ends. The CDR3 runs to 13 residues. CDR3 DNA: TGTGCCAGCGGGATGAGGATTAACTATGGCTACACCTTC. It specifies CASGMRINYGYTF.